These T cell receptor beta chains were read from a single sample in a study of shared clonotypes between healthy human individuals. Sequenced by immunoSEQ multiplex PCR; TCRdb stores in-frame clones only, minus some. The sample carries around 1.9 million clones, about 93% recorded once. Sequenced sample: naive CD8+ T cells from PBMCs. The receptors originated from a man in his late teens or twenties in good health. Some clones in this sample may be carry-over from other donors' samples. The CDR3 runs from the conserved cysteine through the conserved F or W. The D gene is left open where the match is weak. Size is stated for part of the rows, as once, few or many counts, or as a class when the clone is expanded.

TRBV7-9	-	TRBJ2-6	-	CASSSAGSGANVLTF	TGTGCCAGCAGCTCCGCTGGGTCGGGGGCCAACGTCCTGACTTTC
TRBV4-1	-	TRBJ1-1	TRBD1	CASSPSIQTGANTEAFF	TGCGCCAGCAGCCCAAGCATCCAGACAGGGGCGAACACTGAAGCTTTCTTT
TRBV7-2	-	TRBJ2-7	-	CASSLRGLSYEQYF	TGTGCCAGCAGTCTACGGGGTCTCTCCTACGAGCAGTACTTC
TRBV7-8	once	TRBJ1-5	TRBD1	CASVPGTGNQPQHF	TGTGCCAGCGTGCCCGGGACAGGCAATCAGCCCCAGCATTTT
TRBV10-3	-	TRBJ2-7	TRBD2	CAANSGSIYEQYF	TGTGCCGCCAATAGCGGGAGTATCTACGAGCAGTACTTC
TRBV29-1	-	TRBJ1-2	-	CSAPTGTNYGYTF	TGCAGCGCGCCGACCGGGACTAACTATGGCTACACCTTC
TRBV28	-	TRBJ2-2	-	CASNSLSSAGELFF	TGTGCCAGCAACTCTCTCTCCAGCGCCGGGGAGCTGTTTTTT
TRBV7-9	-	TRBJ2-1	-	CASSLGSTYNEQFF	TGTGCCAGCAGCTTAGGCAGCACCTACAATGAGCAGTTCTTC
TRBV7-2	-	TRBJ2-1	TRBD2	CASSSLAGNEQFF	TGTGCCAGCAGTTCACTAGCGGGAAATGAGCAGTTCTTC
TRBV7-9	-	TRBJ1-1	-	CASVVEGNTEAFF	TGTGCCAGCGTAGTTGAGGGTAACACTGAAGCTTTCTTT
TRBV10-3	-	TRBJ1-2	-	CAISESKTDANYGYTF	TGTGCCATCAGTGAGTCGAAAACGGATGCTAACTATGGCTACACCTTC
TRBV19	-	TRBJ2-1	TRBD2	CASRASGSGPSINEQFF	TGTGCCAGTAGGGCTAGCGGGAGCGGGCCTTCTATCAATGAGCAGTTCTTC
TRBV19	-	TRBJ2-7	-	CASSMGDSRPYEQYF	TGTGCCAGTAGTATGGGGGACTCCCGCCCCTACGAGCAGTACTTC
TRBV2	-	TRBJ2-7	-	CASSEALDYEQYF	TGTGCCAGCAGTGAAGCACTGGACTACGAGCAGTACTTC
TRBV5-6	-	TRBJ1-2	-	CASRDIRGELRHGYTF	TGTGCCAGCAGGGACATCCGAGGGGAATTGCGTCATGGCTACACCTTC
TRBV7-8	-	TRBJ1-3	TRBD1	CASSQGTGGGYTIYF	TGTGCCAGCAGCCAAGGGACAGGGGGCGGATACACCATATATTTT
TRBV6-5	-	TRBJ1-4	-	CASSYSRGSDEKLFF	TGTGCCAGCAGTTACTCGAGGGGGTCCGATGAAAAACTGTTTTTT
TRBV5-1	-	TRBJ2-2	-	CASSLARGELFF	TGCGCCAGCAGCTTGGCCCGCGGGGAGCTGTTTTTT
TRBV6-1	-	TRBJ2-2	TRBD2	CASSGRLAVTFTGELFF	TGTGCCAGCAGTGGACGACTAGCGGTAACCTTCACCGGGGAGCTGTTTTTT
TRBV4-1	-	TRBJ2-4	-	CASSQTGIPFMGGQNIQYF	TGCGCCAGCAGCCAGACCGGGATACCTTTTATGGGGGGACAAAACATTCAGTACTTC
TRBV27	-	TRBJ1-2	-	CVPGVYGHTF	TGTGTCCCGGGGGTTTATGGCCACACCTTC
TRBV13	once	TRBJ2-7	-	CASSFGGNEQYF	TGTGCCAGCAGCTTCGGTGGGAACGAGCAGTACTTC
TRBV19	-	TRBJ1-1	-	CASSIADRLNTEAFF	TGTGCCAGTAGTATAGCCGACAGGTTGAACACTGAAGCTTTCTTT
TRBV7-9	-	TRBJ1-5	-	CASSSPGFPQHF	TGTGCCAGCAGCAGTCCGGGGTTCCCCCAGCATTTT
TRBV4-3	-	TRBJ2-7	-	CASSQTLDGSYEQYF	TGCGCCAGCAGCCAAACACTAGACGGCTCCTACGAGCAGTACTTC
TRBV19	-	TRBJ2-1	-	CASSIPMGNEQFF	TGTGCCAGTAGTATTCCAATGGGGAATGAGCAGTTCTTC
TRBV7-9	-	TRBJ2-3	-	CASSLEVGGGTDTQYF	TGTGCCAGCAGCTTAGAAGTAGGGGGGGGCACAGATACGCAGTATTTT
TRBV18	-	TRBJ2-1	TRBD2	CASSPQRLADEYNEQFF	TGTGCCAGCTCACCGCAGCGACTAGCGGATGAGTACAATGAGCAGTTCTTC
TRBV7-9	-	TRBJ1-2	-	CASSLGAGVGYGYTF	TGTGCCAGCAGCTTAGGGGCAGGGGTCGGTTATGGCTACACCTTC
TRBV9	-	TRBJ1-1	-	CASSAPPAEAFF	TGTGCCAGCAGCGCTCCCCCCGCTGAAGCTTTCTTT
TRBV5-3	-	TRBJ2-3	TRBD1	CARRPTGGLIDTQYF	TGTGCCAGAAGGCCTACAGGGGGCCTCATAGATACGCAGTATTTT
TRBV29-1	-	TRBJ1-2	-	CSVEGSAPNYGYTF	TGCAGCGTTGAAGGATCAGCCCCAAACTATGGCTACACCTTC
TRBV7-9	-	TRBJ2-1	TRBD1	CASSLNVRTGGADEQFF	TGTGCCAGCAGCTTAAATGTTCGGACAGGGGGCGCGGATGAGCAGTTCTTC
TRBV7-9	-	TRBJ1-1	TRBD1	CASSLAQGDHTEAFF	TGTGCCAGCAGCTTAGCGCAGGGGGACCACACTGAAGCTTTCTTT
TRBV13	-	TRBJ2-7	TRBD1	CASSSRDRGSYEQYF	TGTGCCAGCAGCTCACGGGACAGGGGCTCCTACGAGCAGTACTTC
TRBV6-1	-	TRBJ2-7	-	CASSTRLDRPYEQYF	TGTGCCAGCAGCACACGACTAGACCGCCCCTACGAGCAGTACTTC
TRBV28	-	TRBJ1-1	-	CASSSQGRSGRHTEAFF	TGTGCCAGCAGTTCCCAGGGGAGGTCGGGGAGACACACTGAAGCTTTCTTT
TRBV27	-	TRBJ1-2	-	CASSLVMRTAMNYGYTF	TGTGCCAGCAGTTTAGTTATGCGTACAGCTATGAACTATGGCTACACCTTC
TRBV4-1	-	TRBJ2-1	TRBD2	CASSQDPGGANEQFF	TGCGCCAGCAGCCAAGACCCGGGGGGGGCCAATGAGCAGTTCTTC
TRBV27	-	TRBJ2-7	-	CASSSRSMVGRLYEQYF	TGTGCCAGCAGTTCCCGGAGCATGGTGGGACGGCTCTACGAGCAGTACTTC
TRBV5-6	-	TRBJ1-3	-	CASTSWGGNTIYF	TGTGCCAGCACCTCCTGGGGAGGAAACACCATATATTTT
TRBV6-1	few	TRBJ2-7	TRBD1	CASSERGQFYEQYF	TGTGCCAGCAGTGAACGGGGACAGTTCTACGAGCAGTACTTC
TRBV9	-	TRBJ2-7	TRBD2	CASSVGSGRAPEQYF	TGTGCCAGCAGCGTCGGCAGCGGGAGGGCCCCCGAGCAGTACTTC
TRBV4-2	once	TRBJ2-1	-	CASSQVGRPDEQFF	TGTGCCAGCAGCCAAGTAGGCCGTCCCGATGAGCAGTTCTTC
TRBV10-3	-	TRBJ1-2	-	CAIRPGDGYTF	TGTGCCATCAGGCCCGGGGATGGCTACACCTTC
TRBV19	-	TRBJ2-4	TRBD2	CASSIGAREGRSYIQYF	TGTGCCAGTAGTATAGGGGCGCGGGAGGGCCGTTCTTACATTCAGTACTTC
TRBV5-6	-	TRBJ2-1	TRBD2	CASSSTSGTTSYNEQFF	TGTGCCAGCAGCTCGACTAGCGGAACAACCTCCTACAATGAGCAGTTCTTC